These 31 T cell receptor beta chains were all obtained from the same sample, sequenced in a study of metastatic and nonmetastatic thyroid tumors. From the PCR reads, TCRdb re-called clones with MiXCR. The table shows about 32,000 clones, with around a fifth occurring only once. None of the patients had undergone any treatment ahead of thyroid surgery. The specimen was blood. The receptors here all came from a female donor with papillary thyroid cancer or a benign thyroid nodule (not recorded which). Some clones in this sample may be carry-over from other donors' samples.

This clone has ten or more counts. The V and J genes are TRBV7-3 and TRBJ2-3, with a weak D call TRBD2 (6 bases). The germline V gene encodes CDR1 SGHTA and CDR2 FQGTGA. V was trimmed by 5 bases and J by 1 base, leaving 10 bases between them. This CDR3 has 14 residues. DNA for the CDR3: TGTGCCAGCAGCGCACCGGGGGGCACAGATACGCAGTATTTT. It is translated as CASSAPGGTDTQYF. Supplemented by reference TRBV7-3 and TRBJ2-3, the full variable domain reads GAGVSQTPSNKVTEKGKYVELRCDPISGHTALYWYRQSLGQGPEFLIYFQGTGAADDSGLPNDRFFAVRPEGSVSTLKIQRTERGDSAVYLCASSAPGGTDTQYFGPGTRLTVL.

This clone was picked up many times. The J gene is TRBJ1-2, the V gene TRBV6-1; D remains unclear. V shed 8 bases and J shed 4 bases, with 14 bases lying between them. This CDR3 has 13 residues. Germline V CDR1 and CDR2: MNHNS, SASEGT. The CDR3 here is CASGRARLYGYTF. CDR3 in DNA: TGTGCCAGCGGGAGGGCGAGGCTCTATGGCTACACCTTC.

The DNA for the CDR3 is TGTGCCAGCTCACCAACAAGGGGATCCACCTACGAGCAGTACTTC. This encodes CASSPTRGSTYEQYF. The rearrangement uses TRBV18 and TRBJ2-7; tentatively, D is TRBD1 (5 bases). Between the trimmed V and J ends, which lost 2 bases and 2 bases, there was a span of 13 bases. CDR3 length: 15 amino acids. From germline, CDR1 is KGHSH and CDR2 LQKENI.

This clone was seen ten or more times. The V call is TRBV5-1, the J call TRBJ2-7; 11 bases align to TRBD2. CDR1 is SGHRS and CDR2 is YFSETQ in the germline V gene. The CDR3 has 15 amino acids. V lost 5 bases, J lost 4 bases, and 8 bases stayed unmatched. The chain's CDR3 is CASSTSGLAAYEQYF. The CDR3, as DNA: TGCGCCAGCAGTACCTCGGGACTAGCGGCTTACGAGCAGTACTTC.

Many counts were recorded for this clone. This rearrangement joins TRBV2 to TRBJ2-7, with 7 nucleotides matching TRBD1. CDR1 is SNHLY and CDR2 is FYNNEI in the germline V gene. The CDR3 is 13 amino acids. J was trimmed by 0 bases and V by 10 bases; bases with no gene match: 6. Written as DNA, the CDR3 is TGTGCCATCCGGGACAGAAACTCCTACGAGCAGTACTTC. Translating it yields CAIRDRNSYEQYF.

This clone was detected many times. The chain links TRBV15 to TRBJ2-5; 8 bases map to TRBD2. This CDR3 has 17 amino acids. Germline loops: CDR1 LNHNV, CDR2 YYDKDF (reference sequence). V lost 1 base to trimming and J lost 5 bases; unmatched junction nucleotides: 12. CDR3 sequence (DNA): TGTGCCACCAGCAGAGGTCTTGCGAGCGGGAGCGGGGAGACCCAGTACTTC. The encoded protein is CATSRGLASGSGETQYF.

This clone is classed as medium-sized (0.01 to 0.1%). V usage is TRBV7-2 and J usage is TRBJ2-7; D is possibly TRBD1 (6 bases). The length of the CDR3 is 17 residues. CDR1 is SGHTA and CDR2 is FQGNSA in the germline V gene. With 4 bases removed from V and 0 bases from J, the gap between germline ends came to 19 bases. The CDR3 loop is CASSSSWDTQSSYEQYF. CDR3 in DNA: TGTGCCAGCAGCTCCAGCTGGGACACTCAAAGCTCCTACGAGCAGTACTTC. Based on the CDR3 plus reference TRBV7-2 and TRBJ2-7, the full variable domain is GAGVSQSPSNKVTEKGKDVELRCDPISGHTALYWYRQSLGQGLEFLIYFQGNSAPDKSGLPSDRFSAERTGGSVSTLTIQRTQQEDSAVYLCASSSSWDTQSSYEQYFGPGTRLTVT.

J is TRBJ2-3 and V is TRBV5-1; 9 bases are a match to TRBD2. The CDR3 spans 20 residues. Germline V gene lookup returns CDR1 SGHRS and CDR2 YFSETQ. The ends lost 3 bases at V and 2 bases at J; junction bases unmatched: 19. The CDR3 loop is CASSSLGLAGAGVHTDTQYF. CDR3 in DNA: TGCGCCAGCAGCTCCCTTGGATTAGCGGGGGCTGGGGTTCACACAGATACGCAGTATTTT.

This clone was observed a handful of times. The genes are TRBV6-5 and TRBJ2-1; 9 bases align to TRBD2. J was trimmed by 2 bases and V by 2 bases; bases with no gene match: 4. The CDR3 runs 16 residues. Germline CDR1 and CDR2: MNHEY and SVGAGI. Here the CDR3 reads CASSYGGLAPYNEQFF. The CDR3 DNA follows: TGTGCCAGCAGTTACGGAGGACTAGCGCCCTACAATGAGCAGTTCTTC.

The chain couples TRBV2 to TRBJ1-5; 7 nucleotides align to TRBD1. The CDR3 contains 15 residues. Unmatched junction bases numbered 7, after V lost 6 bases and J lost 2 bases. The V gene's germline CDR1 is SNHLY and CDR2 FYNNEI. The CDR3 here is CASRAGTAGNQPQHF. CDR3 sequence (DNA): TGTGCCAGCAGAGCCGGGACAGCCGGCAATCAGCCCCAGCATTTT.

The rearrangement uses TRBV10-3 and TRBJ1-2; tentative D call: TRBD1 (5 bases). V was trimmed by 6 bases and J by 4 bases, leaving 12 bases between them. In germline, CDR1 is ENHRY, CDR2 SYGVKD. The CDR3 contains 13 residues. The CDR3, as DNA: TGTGCCATCAGGGATGGGACCGGCTATGGCTACACCTTC. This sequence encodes CAIRDGTGYGYTF.

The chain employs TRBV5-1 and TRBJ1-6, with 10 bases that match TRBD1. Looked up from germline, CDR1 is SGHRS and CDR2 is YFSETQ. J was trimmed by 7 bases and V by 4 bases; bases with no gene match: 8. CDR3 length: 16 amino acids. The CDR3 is CASSPGTGAVNSPLHF. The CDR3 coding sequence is TGCGCCAGCAGCCCCGGGACAGGGGCAGTAAATTCACCCCTCCACTTT.

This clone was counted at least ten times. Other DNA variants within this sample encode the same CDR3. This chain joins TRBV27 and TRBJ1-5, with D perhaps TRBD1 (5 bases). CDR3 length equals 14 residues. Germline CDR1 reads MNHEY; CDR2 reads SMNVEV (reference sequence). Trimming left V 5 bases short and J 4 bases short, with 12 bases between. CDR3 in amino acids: CASSLTKGNQPQHF. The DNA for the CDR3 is TGTGCCAGCAGTCTAACCAAGGGGAATCAGCCCCAGCATTTT.

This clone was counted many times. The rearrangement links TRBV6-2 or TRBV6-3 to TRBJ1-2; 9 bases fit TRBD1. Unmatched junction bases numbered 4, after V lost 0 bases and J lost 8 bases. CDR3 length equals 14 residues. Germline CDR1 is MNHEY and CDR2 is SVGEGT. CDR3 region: CASSYSNRGQGYTF. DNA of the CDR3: TGTGCCAGCAGTTACTCGAACAGGGGGCAAGGCTACACCTTC.

CDR3 amino acids: CASSLLGGRALYEQYF. CDR3 bases: TGTGCCAGCAGTTTATTGGGTGGGAGGGCCCTGTACGAGCAGTACTTC. The chain couples TRBV27 to TRBJ2-7; 7 nucleotides match TRBD2. Trimming at V came to 1 base and at J to 4 bases, leaving 10 bases not matched to a gene. The CDR3 totals 16 residues. Germline V CDR1 and CDR2: MNHEY, SMNVEV (reference sequence).

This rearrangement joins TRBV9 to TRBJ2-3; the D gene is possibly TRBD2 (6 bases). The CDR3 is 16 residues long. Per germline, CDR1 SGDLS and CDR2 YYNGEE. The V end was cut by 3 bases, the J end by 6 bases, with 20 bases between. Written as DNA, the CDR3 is TGTGCCAGCAGCGCCCGGGACTTACTTACCGGGGATACGCAGTATTTT. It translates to CASSARDLLTGDTQYF.

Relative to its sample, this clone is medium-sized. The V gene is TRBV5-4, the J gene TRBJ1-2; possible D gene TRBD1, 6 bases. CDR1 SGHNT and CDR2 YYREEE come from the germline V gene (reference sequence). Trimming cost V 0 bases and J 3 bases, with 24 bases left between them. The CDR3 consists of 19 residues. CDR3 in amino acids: CASSLGGARDTRLDYGYTF. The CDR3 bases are TGTGCCAGCAGCTTGGGGGGGGCCCGGGACACCCGCCTAGACTATGGCTACACCTTC. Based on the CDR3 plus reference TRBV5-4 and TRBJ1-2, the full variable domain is ETGVTQSPTHLIKTRGQQVTLRCSSQSGHNTVSWYQQALGQGPQFIFQYYREEENGRGNFPPRFSGLQFPNYSSELNVNALELDDSALYLCASSLGGARDTRLDYGYTFGSGTRLTVV.

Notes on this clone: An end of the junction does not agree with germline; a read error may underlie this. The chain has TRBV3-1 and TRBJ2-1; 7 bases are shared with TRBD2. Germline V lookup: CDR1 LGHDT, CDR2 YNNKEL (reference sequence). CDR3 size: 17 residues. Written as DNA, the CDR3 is TGTGCCAGCAGCCTTTCCGGGACTGCACCCGGTGGGGGGGAGCAGAACTTC. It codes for CASSLSGTAPGGGEQNF.

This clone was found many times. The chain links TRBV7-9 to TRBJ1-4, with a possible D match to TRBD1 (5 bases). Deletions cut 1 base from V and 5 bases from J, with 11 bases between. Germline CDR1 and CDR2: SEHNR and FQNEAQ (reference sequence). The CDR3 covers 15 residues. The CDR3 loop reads CASSLGTSQNEKLFF. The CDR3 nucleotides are TGTGCCAGCAGCTTAGGGACATCTCAAAATGAAAAACTGTTTTTT. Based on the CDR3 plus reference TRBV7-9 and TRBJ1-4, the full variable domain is DTGVSQNPRHKITKRGQNVTFRCDPISEHNRLYWYRQTLGQGPEFLTYFQNEAQLEKSRLLSDRFSAERPKGSFSTLEIQRTEQGDSAMYLCASSLGTSQNEKLFFGSGTQLSVL.

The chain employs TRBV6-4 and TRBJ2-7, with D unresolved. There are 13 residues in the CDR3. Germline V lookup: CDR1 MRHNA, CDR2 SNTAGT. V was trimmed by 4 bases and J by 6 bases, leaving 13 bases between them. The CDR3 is CASSGQYHVEQYF. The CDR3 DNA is TGTGCCAGCAGTGGCCAGTACCACGTCGAGCAGTACTTC.

The CDR3 region is CAWSRAPGGSYNEQFF. The CDR3 DNA is TGTGCCTGGAGTAGGGCCCCGGGGGGCTCCTACAATGAGCAGTTCTTC. The genes are TRBV30 and TRBJ2-1, with TRBD2 matching over 7 bases. Germline CDR1 GTSNPN, CDR2 SVGIG (reference sequence). The CDR3 totals 16 residues. The V gene end was trimmed by 2 bases and the J gene end by 0 bases; junction bases not matched to a gene: 7.

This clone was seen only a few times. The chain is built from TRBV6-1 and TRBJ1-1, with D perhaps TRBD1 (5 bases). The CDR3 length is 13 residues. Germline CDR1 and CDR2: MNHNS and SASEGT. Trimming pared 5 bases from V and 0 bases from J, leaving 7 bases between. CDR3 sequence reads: CASSQQVNTEAFF. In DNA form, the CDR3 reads TGTGCCAGCAGTCAACAGGTGAACACTGAAGCTTTCTTT.

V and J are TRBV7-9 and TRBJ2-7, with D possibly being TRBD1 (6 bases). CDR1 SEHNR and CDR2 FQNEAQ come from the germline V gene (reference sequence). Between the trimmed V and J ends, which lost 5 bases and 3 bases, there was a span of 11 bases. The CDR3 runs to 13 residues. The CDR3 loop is CASSPPDSYEQYF. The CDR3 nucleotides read TGTGCCAGCAGCCCCCCGGACAGCTACGAGCAGTACTTC.

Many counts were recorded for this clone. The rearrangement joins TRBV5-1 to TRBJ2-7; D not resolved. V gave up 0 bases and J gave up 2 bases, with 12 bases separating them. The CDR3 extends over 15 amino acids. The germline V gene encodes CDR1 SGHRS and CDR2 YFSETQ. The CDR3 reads CASSLASAQPYEQYF. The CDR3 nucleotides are TGCGCCAGCAGCTTGGCCTCGGCACAGCCCTACGAGCAGTACTTC.

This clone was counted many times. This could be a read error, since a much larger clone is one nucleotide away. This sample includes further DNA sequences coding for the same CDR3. This chain's CDR3 is CASWGGEKLFF. DNA of the CDR3: TGCGCCAGCTGGGGCGGAGAAAAACTGTTTTTT. The chain recombines TRBV2 with TRBJ1-4; TRBD1 is a possible D gene (5 bases). CDR1 and CDR2 (germline): SNHLY, FYNNEI. The CDR3 contains 11 residues.

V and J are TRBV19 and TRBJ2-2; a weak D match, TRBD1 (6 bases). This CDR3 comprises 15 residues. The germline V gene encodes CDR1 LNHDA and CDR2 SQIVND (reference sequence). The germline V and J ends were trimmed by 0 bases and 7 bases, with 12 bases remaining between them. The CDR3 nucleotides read TGTGCCAGTAGTATAGACCCCACGGGACACGGGGAGCTGTTTTTT. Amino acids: CASSIDPTGHGELFF.

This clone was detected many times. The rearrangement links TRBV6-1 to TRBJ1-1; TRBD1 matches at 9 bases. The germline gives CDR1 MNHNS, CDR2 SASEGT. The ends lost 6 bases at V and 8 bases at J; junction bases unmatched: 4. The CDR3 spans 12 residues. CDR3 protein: CASSTGTGEAFF. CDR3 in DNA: TGTGCCAGCAGCACCGGGACAGGGGAAGCTTTCTTT.

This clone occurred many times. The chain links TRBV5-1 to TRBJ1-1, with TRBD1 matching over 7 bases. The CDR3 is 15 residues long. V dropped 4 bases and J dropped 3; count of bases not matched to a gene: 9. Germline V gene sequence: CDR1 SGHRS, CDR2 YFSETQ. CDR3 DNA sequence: TGCGCCAGCAGCAACCGGGACAGTGGGGACACTGAAGCTTTCTTT. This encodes CASSNRDSGDTEAFF.

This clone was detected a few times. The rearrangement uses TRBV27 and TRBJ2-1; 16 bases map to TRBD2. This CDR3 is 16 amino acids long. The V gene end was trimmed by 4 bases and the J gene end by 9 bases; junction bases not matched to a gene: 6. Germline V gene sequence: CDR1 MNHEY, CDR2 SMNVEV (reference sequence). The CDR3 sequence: CASSSGTSGREGEQFF. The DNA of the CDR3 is TGTGCCAGCAGTTCCGGGACTAGCGGGAGGGAAGGTGAGCAGTTCTTC.

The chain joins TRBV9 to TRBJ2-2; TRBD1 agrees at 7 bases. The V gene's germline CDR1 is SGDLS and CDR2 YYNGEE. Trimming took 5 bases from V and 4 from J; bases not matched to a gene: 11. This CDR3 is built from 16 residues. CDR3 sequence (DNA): TGTGCCAGCAGGGCCGGGACAGAGGGGGTCACCGGGGAGCTGTTTTTT. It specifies CASRAGTEGVTGELFF.

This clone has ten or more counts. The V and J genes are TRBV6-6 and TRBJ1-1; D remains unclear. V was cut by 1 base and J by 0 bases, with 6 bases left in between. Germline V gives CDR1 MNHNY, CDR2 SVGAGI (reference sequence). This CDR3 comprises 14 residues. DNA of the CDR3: TGTGCCAGCAGTTACTTGCCCGTGAACACTGAAGCTTTCTTT. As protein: CASSYLPVNTEAFF.